This T cell receptor beta chain was captured by sequencing in a study of Tregs in tolerant kidney transplant recipients. Recipients received nonmyeloablative bone marrow transplants from related graft donors, with transient mixed chimerism. Thawed PBMCs were FACS-sorted into unstimulated CD4+CD25+CD127- regulatory T cells, CD4+CD25- non-regulatory cells, CD4 and CD8 cells. The germline gives CDR1 MNHEY, CDR2 SMNVEV (reference sequence). V was shortened by 3 bases and J by 5 bases, with 14 bases between the two germline ends. The CDR3 has 15 residues. Of note for this clone: What it binds is not known.

The data were produced by immunoSEQ multiplex PCR, yet TCRdb's version contains in-frame clones alone and is incomplete. The sample has 90,000 or so clones, over 85% seen once. Points from the study as a whole: The small number of patients limits these findings pending further validation. This study did not directly address biological reproducibility. Expanding Tregs on activated donor B cells appeared to best identify donor-specific TCRbeta clones.

The specimen comprised CD4+ T cells from blood (PBMCs), sampled 12 months after the transplant. This TCR came from a human patient who received a combined kidney and bone marrow transplant. Some T cells may be transferred from the graft donor. The V gene is TRBV27, the J gene TRBJ1-5; perhaps TRBD1 as D (5 bases). CDR3 sequence: CASSFYARDYQPQHF. The CDR3 nucleotides are TGTGCCAGCAGTTTTTATGCCAGGGACTATCAGCCCCAGCATTTT.